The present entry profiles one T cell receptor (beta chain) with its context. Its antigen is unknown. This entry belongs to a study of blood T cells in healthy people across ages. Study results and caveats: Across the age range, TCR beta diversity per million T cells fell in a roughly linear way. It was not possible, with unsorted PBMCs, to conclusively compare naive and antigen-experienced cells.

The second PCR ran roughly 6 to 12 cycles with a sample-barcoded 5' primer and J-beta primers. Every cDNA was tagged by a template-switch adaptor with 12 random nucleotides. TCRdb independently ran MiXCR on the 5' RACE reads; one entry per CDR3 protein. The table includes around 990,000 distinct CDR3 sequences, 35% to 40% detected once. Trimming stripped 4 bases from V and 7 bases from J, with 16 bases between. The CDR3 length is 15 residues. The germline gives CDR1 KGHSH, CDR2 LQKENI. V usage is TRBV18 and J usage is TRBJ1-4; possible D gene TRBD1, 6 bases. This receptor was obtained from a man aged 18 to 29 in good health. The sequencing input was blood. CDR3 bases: TGTGCCAGCTCACGTCAACAGGGATTCAGTGAAAAACTGTTTTTT. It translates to CASSRQQGFSEKLFF. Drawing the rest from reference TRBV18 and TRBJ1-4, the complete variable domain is NAGVMQNPRHLVRRRGQEARLRCSPMKGHSHVYWYRQLPEEGLKFMVYLQKENIIDESGMPKERFSAEFPKEGPSILRIQQVVRGDSAAYFCASSRQQGFSEKLFFGSGTQLSVL.